This entry features one T cell receptor beta chain sequence. These data are taken from a study of cytomegalovirus exposure and HLA in healthy donors. This CDR3 is built from 15 residues. Trimming removed 7 bases from V and 3 bases from J; junction bases left unmatched: 7. Germline lookup yields CDR1 MNHNY and CDR2 SVGAGI (reference sequence). 13 Jbeta primers and 60 Vbeta primers were used for the PCR. This table comes from immunoSEQ multiplex PCR, and its TCRdb copy is limited to in-frame clones, with some not included. The top ten clones hold 7.5% to 9.5% of a sample with 150,000 to 200,000 clones, roughly 85% of them seen once.

The receptor comes from a male donor in good health and CMV-seropositive. Material: PBMCs. V usage is TRBV6-6 and J usage is TRBJ1-2, with 11 bases lining up with TRBD1. In DNA, the CDR3 is TGTGCCAGCACCAGGGGGACAGGGGGAGACTATGGCTACACCTTC. Translation: CASTRGTGGDYGYTF.